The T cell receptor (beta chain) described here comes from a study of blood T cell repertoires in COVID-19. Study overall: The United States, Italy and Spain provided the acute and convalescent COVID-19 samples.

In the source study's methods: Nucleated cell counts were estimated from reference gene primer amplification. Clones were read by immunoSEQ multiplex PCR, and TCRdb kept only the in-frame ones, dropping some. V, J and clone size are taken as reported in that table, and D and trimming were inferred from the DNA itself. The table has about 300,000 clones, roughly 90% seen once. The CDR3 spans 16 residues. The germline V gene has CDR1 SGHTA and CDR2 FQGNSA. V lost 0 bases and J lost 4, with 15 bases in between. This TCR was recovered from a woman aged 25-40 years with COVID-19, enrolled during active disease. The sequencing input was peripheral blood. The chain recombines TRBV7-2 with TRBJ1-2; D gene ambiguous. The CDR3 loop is CASSLAFYLDFYGYTF. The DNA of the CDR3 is TGTGCCAGCAGCTTAGCGTTCTACCTCGATTTCTATGGCTACACCTTC.